The 28 T cell receptor delta chains below all came from one sample that was sequenced in a study of Vδ1+ human thymocytes. Regarding the study as a whole: In the thymus, TRG and TRD repertoires looked highly polyclonal with Gaussian CDR3 lengths.

Sequences come from RNA converted to cDNA by reverse transcription. Pooled V-gene forward primers with one constant-region reverse primer generated the CDR3 amplicons by multiplex PCR. TCRdb made new clone calls on the multiplex PCR reads using CATT. The repertoire includes some 27,000 delta-chain clones, more than 6.5% of them detected once, and 0.85% to 1% sits in the top ten. Antigens of these TCRs are unknown. The sample taken for sequencing was Vdelta1+ gamma-delta thymocytes from the thymus. Subset given: FACS-sorted CD3+ TCRalphabeta- TCRVdelta1+ TCRVdelta2- thymocytes. Receptors originate from a girl in the first two years of life who had congenital heart surgery.

The chain combines TRDV1 with TRDJ1, with TRDD3 identical over 10 bases. The V and J ends lost 0 bases and 0 bases, in that order; junction bases with no gene match: 25. The CDR3 is 24 residues long. Germline V gene data show CDR1 as TSWWSYY and CDR2 as QGS. The CDR3 coding sequence is TGTGCTCTTGGGGAACTTTCCTACACACACCCAGTACTGGGGGATGCGATGTACACCGATAAACTCATCTTT. This translates into CALGELSYTHPVLGDAMYTDKLIF.

As to this clone: This specimen includes other DNA sequences encoding the same CDR3. The rearrangement joins TRDV1 to TRDJ1; 12 bases line up with TRDD3. Germline assignment: CDR1 TSWWSYY and CDR2 QGS. The CDR3 totals 29 residues. The V and J ends lost 4 bases and 2 bases, in that order; junction bases with no gene match: 44. This CDR3 is CALGGCFLGSPFPFPGGYAPPGVTDKLIF. The CDR3 DNA is TGTGCTCTTGGGGGCTGCTTCCTAGGCTCTCCCTTCCCCTTTCCTGGGGGATACGCTCCCCCCGGTGTTACCGATAAACTCATCTTT.

V gene TRDV1 combines with J gene TRDJ1, with TRDD3 matching over 11 bases. In the absence of a J gene in TCRdb, the DNA was matched to germline to assign it here. The CDR3 is 23 amino acids. Germline CDR1 and CDR2: TSWWSYY and QGS. V gave up 2 bases and J gave up 4 bases; unmatched junction bases: 27. The CDR3 bases are TGTGCTCTTGGGGAAGTCCAATCTATCACTACTGGGGGATATGGCGGGTTACTCGATAAACTCATCTTT. It is translated as CALGEVQSITTGGYGGLLDKLIF.

The rearrangement joins TRDV2 to TRDJ1, with no clear D. This CDR3 is built from 16 residues. Germline assignment: CDR1 GEAIGNYY and CDR2 EKD. For the CDR3, the DNA is TGTGCATTGCGTCCCTCCTCTGCACCTTACACCGATAAACTCATCTTT. This codes for CALRPSSAPYTDKLIF.

This chain connects TRDV1 to TRDJ1, with 13 bases lining up with TRDD3. Trimming removed 4 bases from V and 0 bases from J; junction bases left unmatched: 23. There are 23 residues in the CDR3. CDR1 TSWWSYY and CDR2 QGS come from the germline V gene. CDR3 sequence (DNA): TGTGCTCTTGGGGGCGGGCTCCTTCCCCTACTGGGGGATACGCCTATGTACACCGATAAACTCATCTTT. As protein: CALGGGLLPLLGDTPMYTDKLIF.

In its sample, this clone was seen a few times. The V gene is TRDV1, the J gene TRDJ1, with D maybe TRDD3 (5 bases). In germline, CDR1 is TSWWSYY, CDR2 QGS. The CDR3 consists of 16 residues. Trimming cost V 2 bases and J 8 bases, with 21 bases left between them. The CDR3 sequence: CALGEGRLLTGAKLIF. Written as DNA, the CDR3 is TGTGCTCTTGGGGAAGGACGCCTCCTTACTGGAGCGAAACTCATCTTT.

Only a few counts were recorded for this clone. The chain joins TRDV1 to TRDJ1; D is unresolved. The CDR3 covers 16 residues. Trimming cost V 0 bases and J 3 bases, with 14 bases left between them. Germline CDR1 TSWWSYY, CDR2 QGS. CDR3 residues: CALGELSHRGSDKLIF. The CDR3 bases are TGTGCTCTTGGGGAACTTTCCCACAGAGGGTCCGATAAACTCATCTTT.

The genes are TRDV1 and TRDJ1; tentative D call: TRDD3 (6 bases). V gave up 1 base and J gave up 3 bases, with 18 bases separating them. This CDR3 has 17 residues. The V gene's germline CDR1 is TSWWSYY and CDR2 QGS. CDR3 nucleotides: TGTGCTCTTGGGGAACGGGGCGTGACTGGGTCCCCCGATAAACTCATCTTT. It yields the protein CALGERGVTGSPDKLIF.

This clone was seen more than once but under ten times. The chain carries TRDV1 and TRDJ1; D is perhaps TRDD3 (5 bases). Trimming pared 0 bases from V and 10 bases from J, leaving 36 bases between. Germline V CDR1 and CDR2: TSWWSYY, QGS. The CDR3 has 21 residues. CDR3 sequence reads: CALGELESIQGRWALAGALIF. The DNA for the CDR3 is TGTGCTCTTGGGGAACTTGAATCTATCCAAGGCCGTTGGGCACTGGCAGGGGCACTCATCTTT.

There are a few counts of this clone. This chain connects TRAV29/DV5 to TRDJ1; D not resolved. CDR3 length equals 14 residues. Trimming removed 0 bases at V and 4 bases at J, with 13 bases between. From germline, CDR1 is NSMFDY and CDR2 ISSIKDK. The CDR3 protein is CAASAGRGHDKLIF. Written as DNA, the CDR3 is TGTGCAGCAAGCGCGGGTAGGGGTCACGATAAACTCATCTTT.

This chain uses TRDV1 with TRDJ1; TRDD3 matches 7 bases. This CDR3 comprises 20 residues. With 0 bases clipped from V and 2 bases from J, the junction kept 18 bases outside the gene matches. Germline V gives CDR1 TSWWSYY, CDR2 QGS. CDR3 sequence reads: CALGELERSPSRDTTDKLIF. Here the CDR3 DNA reads TGTGCTCTTGGGGAACTAGAACGATCTCCTAGCCGGGATACAACCGATAAACTCATCTTT.

This clone was seen a few times. The chain joins TRDV1 to TRDJ1, with TRDD3 identical over 13 bases. Germline-derived CDR1 and CDR2 are TSWWSYY and QGS. The CDR3 length is 23 residues. J lost 0 bases, V lost 2 bases, and 21 bases had no gene match. The CDR3 nucleotides read TGTGCTCTTGGGGAAATTCCGGCCTTCTCCTCCTTACTGGGGGATACGTACACCGATAAACTCATCTTT. Protein: CALGEIPAFSSLLGDTYTDKLIF.

The rearrangement joins TRDV1 to TRDJ1, with a weak D call TRDD3 (6 bases). The germline V and J ends were trimmed by 2 bases and 0 bases, with 10 bases remaining between them. Germline CDR1 reads TSWWSYY; CDR2 reads QGS. CDR3 length equals 15 residues. CDR3 nucleotides: TGTGCTCTTGGGGAAGGGGGGACGTACACCGATAAACTCATCTTT. Translated, it gives CALGEGGTYTDKLIF.

This chain joins TRDV1 and TRDJ1, with 12 bases fitting TRDD3. The CDR3 covers 20 residues. The germline V gene has CDR1 TSWWSYY and CDR2 QGS. The V and J ends lost 4 bases and 4 bases, in that order; junction bases with no gene match: 19. CDR3 region: CALGGGLPTNWGILGDKLIF. Written as DNA, the CDR3 is TGTGCTCTTGGGGGCGGCCTTCCTACGAACTGGGGGATACTCGGCGATAAACTCATCTTT.

This clone was recorded a few times. V gene TRDV1 combines with J gene TRDJ1, with TRDD3 matching 9 bases. CDR3 size: 19 residues. Germline CDR1 reads TSWWSYY; CDR2 reads QGS. V was clipped by 1 base and J by 0 bases; unmatched bases: 12. This CDR3 reads CALGEQSLGDIMYTDKLIF. For the CDR3, the DNA is TGTGCTCTTGGGGAACAGTCACTGGGGGACATAATGTACACCGATAAACTCATCTTT.

This clone was found a few times. The chain has TRDV1 and TRDJ1; the D is unclear. Germline CDR1 TSWWSYY, CDR2 QGS. There are 16 residues in the CDR3. The V and J ends lost 2 bases and 3 bases respectively, with 16 bases between them. Here the CDR3 reads CALGEEPLMMADKLIF. The CDR3 DNA sequence: TGTGCTCTTGGGGAAGAACCACTGATGATGGCCGATAAACTCATCTTT.

This clone is termed medium-sized. Additional DNA sequences in this sample encode the identical CDR3. V gene TRDV2 combines with J gene TRDJ1; D remains unclear. CDR1 GEAIGNYY and CDR2 EKD come from the germline V gene. Trimming cost V 0 bases and J 10 bases, with 23 bases left between them. The CDR3 totals 16 residues. CDR3 protein: CACDTLGATRGLGLIF. CDR3 in DNA: TGTGCCTGTGACACCCTTGGTGCTACAAGAGGATTGGGACTCATCTTT.

The chain carries TRDV1 and TRDJ1; the match to TRDD3 covers 12 bases. Germline-derived CDR1 and CDR2 are TSWWSYY and QGS. The V gene end was trimmed by 0 bases and the J gene end by 2 bases; junction bases not matched to a gene: 13. There are 20 residues in the CDR3. CDR3 in DNA: TGTGCTCTTGGGGAACTTCCTACGCTGTTACTGGGGGATACAACCGATAAACTCATCTTT. It specifies CALGELPTLLLGDTTDKLIF.

V gene TRDV1 combines with J gene TRDJ1, with 12 nucleotides matching TRDD3. CDR1 and CDR2 (germline): TSWWSYY, QGS. Germline trimming cut 2 bases from V and 3 bases from J; bases unmatched to any gene: 10. The CDR3 spans 18 residues. The CDR3 DNA sequence: TGTGCTCTTGGGGAAGCTTCCTCGCTGGGGGATACGTCCGATAAACTCATCTTT. Its translation: CALGEASSLGDTSDKLIF.

The genes are TRDV1 and TRDJ1, with 10 bases fitting TRDD3. The CDR3 has 18 amino acids. CDR1 and CDR2 (germline): TSWWSYY, QGS. Losses at the gene ends were 2 bases for V and 3 bases for J; bases not matched to a gene: 12. DNA for the CDR3: TGTGCTCTTGGGGAAATACTGGGGGATCCCGTCAGGTCCGATAAACTCATCTTT. Residues: CALGEILGDPVRSDKLIF.

The chain links TRDV1 to TRDJ1, with a possible D match to TRDD3 (5 bases). This CDR3 has 22 amino acids. Germline CDR1 is TSWWSYY and CDR2 is QGS. V lost 6 bases and J lost 0, with 35 bases in between. CDR3 coding DNA: TGTGCTCTTGGCTTCAGTCCATCTCCGGTGACTGGACCATGGACGTACACCGATAAACTCATCTTT. Protein: CALGFSPSPVTGPWTYTDKLIF.

The sample holds a few counts of this clone. V gene TRDV1 combines with J gene TRDJ1, with unresolved D. CDR1 is TSWWSYY, CDR2 QGS, per germline. With 9 bases removed from V and 1 base from J, the gap between germline ends came to 15 bases. The CDR3 runs to 14 residues. The CDR3 bases are TGTGCTCTCTCCGGGACTCTTCGCACCGATAAACTCATCTTT. It yields the protein CALSGTLRTDKLIF.

The gene calls are TRDV1 and TRDJ1, with 9 nucleotides matching TRDD3. The trim removed 8 bases at V and 1 base at J, leaving 11 bases unmatched. The CDR3 is 16 residues long. Per the germline V gene, CDR1 is TSWWSYY and CDR2 is QGS. The CDR3 DNA follows: TGTGCTCTTTTAATTTACTGGGGGAGAATCACCGATAAACTCATCTTT. It yields the protein CALLIYWGRITDKLIF.

J is TRDJ1 and V is TRDV1, with 8 bases identical to TRDD3. Here the J gene came from matching the DNA to germline, since TCRdb omits it. Per germline, CDR1 TSWWSYY and CDR2 QGS. The CDR3 sequence is 18 residues long. Trimming removed 3 bases from V and 3 bases from J; junction bases left unmatched: 15. The CDR3 reads CALGEPPPEWGIADKLIF. CDR3 coding DNA: TGTGCTCTTGGGGAGCCCCCTCCGGAGTGGGGGATTGCCGATAAACTCATCTTT.

The J gene is TRDJ1, the V gene TRDV1, with D uncertain. This CDR3 has 17 residues. Germline V CDR1 and CDR2: TSWWSYY, QGS. V was pared by 9 bases and J by 0 bases, with 23 bases between. CDR3 loop: CALESYTPSPYTDKLIF. CDR3 DNA: TGTGCTCTCGAAAGCTACACGCCGTCCCCGTACACCGATAAACTCATCTTT.

This clone was observed a handful of times. Additional DNA sequences in this sample encode the identical CDR3. The chain joins TRDV2 to TRDJ3; tentative D call: TRDD3 (6 bases). The CDR3 runs to 19 residues. Per germline, CDR1 GEAIGNYY and CDR2 EKD. V was shortened by 5 bases and J by 4 bases, with 23 bases between the two germline ends. The CDR3 protein is CACGGLGDRSSWDTRQMFF. As DNA, the CDR3 is TGTGCCTGTGGGGGACTCGGGGATCGGAGCTCTTGGGACACCCGACAGATGTTTTTC.

V and J are TRDV1 and TRDJ1; the D is unclear. Trimming pared 2 bases from V and 11 bases from J, leaving 27 bases between. The CDR3 runs 17 residues. Germline values: CDR1 TSWWSYY, CDR2 QGS. CDR3 coding DNA: TGTGCTCTTGGGGAAACCCCACCCCGTCCCGGAGGGTGGGAGCTCATCTTT. It is translated as CALGETPPRPGGWELIF.

V usage is TRDV1 and J usage is TRDJ1; the D gene is possibly TRDD3 (7 bases). The J gene is absent in TCRdb and was assigned here via DNA matching to germline. This CDR3 is 21 amino acids long. Trimming removed 0 bases from V and 0 bases from J, with 26 bases in between. Germline V CDR1 and CDR2: TSWWSYY, QGS. In nucleotides, the CDR3 is TGTGCTCTTGGGGAACTATCCTACAAGCGGTCTGGGGGCCGTTACACCGATAAACTCATCTTT. Translation gives CALGELSYKRSGGRYTDKLIF.